These T cell receptor beta chains were read from a single sample in a study of blood T cell repertoires in COVID-19. Clones were sequenced by immunoSEQ multiplex PCR, and TCRdb holds only the in-frame ones, with some missing. The sample yields 300,000 to 450,000 clones, more than 80% seen once. Material: PBMCs or T cells enriched from blood (not recorded which). Source of these receptors: a man younger than 30 who had recovered from COVID-19. Both conserved end residues are part of each CDR3. Fields, in order: clone size, J gene, V gene, D gene, CDR3 DNA, CDR3 protein. D genes are given only for firm matches. The size field is filled for only some rows; it gives once, few, many or a size class.

clone_size: .; j_call: TRBJ2-2; v_call: TRBV11-2; d_call: TRBD1; cdr3_nt: TGTGCCAGCAGCTTCAACAGGGGAAAGACCGGGGAGCTGTTTTTT; cdr3_aa: CASSFNRGKTGELFF
clone_size: once; j_call: TRBJ1-4; v_call: TRBV28; d_call: .; cdr3_nt: TGTGCCAGCAGCCTGGCCGGGATTGGAAAACTGTTTTTT; cdr3_aa: CASSLAGIGKLFF
clone_size: .; j_call: TRBJ1-6; v_call: TRBV3-1/TRBV3-2; d_call: TRBD1; cdr3_nt: TGTGCCAGCAATGACAGGGCGGGCAATTCACCCCTCCACTTT; cdr3_aa: CASNDRAGNSPLHF
clone_size: .; j_call: TRBJ1-2; v_call: TRBV5-1; d_call: .; cdr3_nt: TGCGCCAGCAGGCTCGGGGGAGGCTATGGCTACACCTTC; cdr3_aa: CASRLGGGYGYTF
clone_size: .; j_call: TRBJ1-2; v_call: TRBV10-3; d_call: .; cdr3_nt: TGTGCCATCAGTGACCAAGGGTTTCGGGGCTATGGCTACACCTTC; cdr3_aa: CAISDQGFRGYGYTF
clone_size: .; j_call: TRBJ1-2; v_call: TRBV27; d_call: .; cdr3_nt: TGTGCCAGTCGGCAGGGGTCGATCGCGGGCTACACCTTC; cdr3_aa: CASRQGSIAGYTF
clone_size: .; j_call: TRBJ2-7; v_call: TRBV19; d_call: TRBD2; cdr3_nt: TGTGCCAGTAGTAAGGGCGGGAGCTCTTACGAGCAGTACTTC; cdr3_aa: CASSKGGSSYEQYF
clone_size: .; j_call: TRBJ1-2; v_call: TRBV5-1; d_call: .; cdr3_nt: TGCGCCAGCAGAGGGGTAGCTGGCTACACCTTC; cdr3_aa: CASRGVAGYTF
clone_size: once; j_call: TRBJ1-4; v_call: TRBV2; d_call: TRBD1; cdr3_nt: TGTGCCAGCAGTGAGGAAGGGACAGGGCTTTATGAAAAACTGTTTTTT; cdr3_aa: CASSEEGTGLYEKLFF
clone_size: once; j_call: TRBJ1-6; v_call: TRBV3-1/TRBV3-2; d_call: .; cdr3_nt: TGTGCCAGCAGCCAAGAGGGGGCTATCTATAATTCACCCCTCCACTTT; cdr3_aa: CASSQEGAIYNSPLHF
clone_size: .; j_call: TRBJ1-1; v_call: TRBV3-1/TRBV3-2; d_call: .; cdr3_nt: TGTGCCAGCAGCCAAGCAGGTGGGAACACTGAAGCTTTCTTT; cdr3_aa: CASSQAGGNTEAFF
clone_size: .; j_call: TRBJ2-7; v_call: TRBV15; d_call: .; cdr3_nt: TGTGCCACCAGCTCCGCGGGAAGGGGGCCCAAGTTAAGCGAGCAGTACTTC; cdr3_aa: CATSSAGRGPKLSEQYF
clone_size: .; j_call: TRBJ2-5; v_call: TRBV24-1; d_call: .; cdr3_nt: TGTGCCACGAGGGCCACCGGGCAAGAGACCCAGTACTTC; cdr3_aa: CATRATGQETQYF
clone_size: .; j_call: TRBJ2-1; v_call: TRBV11-2; d_call: .; cdr3_nt: TGTGCCAGCAGCTTAGGTTTATACAATGAGCAGTTCTTC; cdr3_aa: CASSLGLYNEQFF
clone_size: .; j_call: TRBJ1-2; v_call: TRBV29-1; d_call: TRBD1; cdr3_nt: TGCAGCACGGGGACAGGGGGACTTTCCCCCAATGGCTACACCTTC; cdr3_aa: CSTGTGGLSPNGYTF
clone_size: .; j_call: TRBJ1-2; v_call: TRBV7-6; d_call: .; cdr3_nt: TGTGCCAGCAGCTTAGCGGGGGAGGTCCCGGGTGGCTACACCTTC; cdr3_aa: CASSLAGEVPGGYTF
clone_size: .; j_call: TRBJ2-2; v_call: TRBV18; d_call: .; cdr3_nt: TGTGCCAGCTCGATACAGGACGCCGGGGAGCTGTTTTTT; cdr3_aa: CASSIQDAGELFF
clone_size: .; j_call: TRBJ2-7; v_call: TRBV7-2; d_call: .; cdr3_nt: TGTGCCAGCAGCTCCATGGGGGGTGCGGGGGCCGAGCAGTACTTC; cdr3_aa: CASSSMGGAGAEQYF
clone_size: once; j_call: TRBJ2-7; v_call: TRBV6-1; d_call: .; cdr3_nt: TGTGCCAGCAGTGAATTGGGAGTCTACGAGCAGTACTTC; cdr3_aa: CASSELGVYEQYF
clone_size: .; j_call: TRBJ2-3; v_call: TRBV12-3/TRBV12-4; d_call: TRBD1; cdr3_nt: TGTGCCAGCAGTACCGGACAGGGAGATACGCAGTATTTT; cdr3_aa: CASSTGQGDTQYF
clone_size: .; j_call: TRBJ1-6; v_call: TRBV3-1/TRBV3-2; d_call: .; cdr3_nt: TGTGCCAGCAGCCAAAGTCCGGGGTTTGATTCACCCCTCCACTTT; cdr3_aa: CASSQSPGFDSPLHF
clone_size: .; j_call: TRBJ1-2; v_call: TRBV28; d_call: .; cdr3_nt: TGTGCCAGCAGTTTATACTTGCAACGGGGCTACACCTTC; cdr3_aa: CASSLYLQRGYTF
clone_size: once; j_call: TRBJ1-6; v_call: TRBV28; d_call: .; cdr3_nt: TGTGCCAGCAGTTCCGCGAATTCACCCCTCCACTTT; cdr3_aa: CASSSANSPLHF
clone_size: .; j_call: TRBJ2-7; v_call: TRBV28; d_call: .; cdr3_nt: TGTGCCAGCAGTGTGCATTCGAGTAATCCTTACGAGCAGTACTTC; cdr3_aa: CASSVHSSNPYEQYF
clone_size: .; j_call: TRBJ2-5; v_call: TRBV5-1; d_call: TRBD2; cdr3_nt: TGCGCCAGCGCCGATTCTGGACTAGCGGGAAAAGAGACCCAGTACTTC; cdr3_aa: CASADSGLAGKETQYF
clone_size: .; j_call: TRBJ1-2; v_call: TRBV7-2; d_call: .; cdr3_nt: TGTGCCAGCAGCTTAAGATCGCCAGATCTTTTTGGCCACTATGGCTACACCTTC; cdr3_aa: CASSLRSPDLFGHYGYTF
clone_size: once; j_call: TRBJ2-7; v_call: TRBV7-8; d_call: TRBD1; cdr3_nt: TGTGCCAGCAGCTTAATTCAGGGGGCGTCTGGTTACGAGCAGTACTTC; cdr3_aa: CASSLIQGASGYEQYF
clone_size: .; j_call: TRBJ2-1; v_call: TRBV7-3; d_call: TRBD2; cdr3_nt: TGTGCCAGCAGCCTCTTTCCGGGACTAGCGGGACTTCAGTTCTTC; cdr3_aa: CASSLFPGLAGLQFF
clone_size: .; j_call: TRBJ2-1; v_call: TRBV7-3; d_call: TRBD2; cdr3_nt: TGTGCCAGCAGCTTGGGACTAGCGGCTAACAATGAGCAGTTCTTC; cdr3_aa: CASSLGLAANNEQFF
clone_size: .; j_call: TRBJ2-1; v_call: TRBV27; d_call: .; cdr3_nt: TGTGCCAGCAGTTACGGCGGGGCCTACAATGAGCAGTTCTTC; cdr3_aa: CASSYGGAYNEQFF
clone_size: .; j_call: TRBJ2-3; v_call: TRBV7-9; d_call: .; cdr3_nt: TGTGCCAGCAGCATAGGACAGCCAACCCTTAGCACAGATACGCAGTATTTT; cdr3_aa: CASSIGQPTLSTDTQYF
clone_size: .; j_call: TRBJ1-3; v_call: TRBV28; d_call: TRBD1; cdr3_nt: TGTGCCAGCAGTCTAGGGGACAGCTCTGGAAACACCATATATTTT; cdr3_aa: CASSLGDSSGNTIYF
clone_size: .; j_call: TRBJ2-5; v_call: TRBV19; d_call: TRBD2; cdr3_nt: TGTGCCAGTAGTATCGGAACAACTCACCCTAGCGGGGGCGGGGAGACCCAGTACTTC; cdr3_aa: CASSIGTTHPSGGGETQYF
clone_size: .; j_call: TRBJ1-6; v_call: TRBV2; d_call: .; cdr3_nt: TGTGCCAGCACAACGAGCTCCTATAATTCACCCCTCCACTTT; cdr3_aa: CASTTSSYNSPLHF
clone_size: .; j_call: TRBJ2-4; v_call: TRBV9; d_call: TRBD1; cdr3_nt: TGTGCCAGCAGCGCGACCGGGACAGCGTTCCAGTACTTC; cdr3_aa: CASSATGTAFQYF
clone_size: .; j_call: TRBJ1-2; v_call: TRBV7-6; d_call: .; cdr3_nt: TGTGCCAGCAGCTCTAGCGGGTACACCTTC; cdr3_aa: CASSSSGYTF
clone_size: .; j_call: TRBJ1-2; v_call: TRBV3-1/TRBV3-2; d_call: .; cdr3_nt: TGTGCCAGCAGCCAAGTTCGTCGGGGGAGACATGGCTACACCTTC; cdr3_aa: CASSQVRRGRHGYTF
clone_size: .; j_call: TRBJ1-1; v_call: TRBV28; d_call: .; cdr3_nt: TGTGCCAGCAGTTTACCCCAGACCCAGGCTGAAGCTTTCTTT; cdr3_aa: CASSLPQTQAEAFF
clone_size: few; j_call: TRBJ1-5; v_call: TRBV7-8; d_call: .; cdr3_nt: TGTGCCAGCAGACTGGGGGCGAGCAATCAGCCCCAGCATTTT; cdr3_aa: CASRLGASNQPQHF
clone_size: .; j_call: TRBJ1-5; v_call: TRBV6-5; d_call: .; cdr3_nt: TGTGCCAGCAGTTACTCCAGTAACAGGGGCAATCAGCCCCAGCATTTT; cdr3_aa: CASSYSSNRGNQPQHF
clone_size: .; j_call: TRBJ2-1; v_call: TRBV9; d_call: TRBD2; cdr3_nt: TGTGCCAGCAGCATCGGAGGGGGGCTAGCGGGCCCCAATGAGCAGTTCTTC; cdr3_aa: CASSIGGGLAGPNEQFF
clone_size: .; j_call: TRBJ2-3; v_call: TRBV6-5; d_call: .; cdr3_nt: TGTGCCAGCAGACCCACGGGGAAGACAGATACGCAGTATTTT; cdr3_aa: CASRPTGKTDTQYF
clone_size: few; j_call: TRBJ2-7; v_call: TRBV3-1/TRBV3-2; d_call: TRBD2; cdr3_nt: TGTGCCAGCAGCCATCTAGCGGGTAGTAACGAGCAGTACTTC; cdr3_aa: CASSHLAGSNEQYF
clone_size: .; j_call: TRBJ1-2; v_call: TRBV28; d_call: .; cdr3_nt: TGTGCCAGCAGTTCTCTCAGAGGCTACACCTTC; cdr3_aa: CASSSLRGYTF
clone_size: once; j_call: TRBJ2-3; v_call: TRBV29-1; d_call: .; cdr3_nt: TGCAGCTCAAGCGGCGGGGCCCTAGATTCGGATACGCAGTATTTT; cdr3_aa: CSSSGGALDSDTQYF
clone_size: .; j_call: TRBJ1-3; v_call: TRBV7-2; d_call: .; cdr3_nt: TGTGCCAGCAGCCCAAGTCTACAGAGACCACGGAGGATGAGAAACACCATATATTTT; cdr3_aa: CASSPSLQRPRRMRNTIYF
clone_size: .; j_call: TRBJ1-1; v_call: TRBV18; d_call: .; cdr3_nt: TGTGCCAGCTCACCGCCGGCGAGACGAGGCACTGAAGCTTTCTTT; cdr3_aa: CASSPPARRGTEAFF
clone_size: .; j_call: TRBJ2-7; v_call: TRBV4-3; d_call: TRBD2; cdr3_nt: TGCGCCAGCAGCCAAGAGGGGCCGGTAGGGACTAGCGAAACCTACGAGCAGTACTTC; cdr3_aa: CASSQEGPVGTSETYEQYF
clone_size: .; j_call: TRBJ1-4; v_call: TRBV12-5; d_call: .; cdr3_nt: TGTGCTAGTGGGCTCCGGGGGGGTAATGAAAAACTGTTTTTT; cdr3_aa: CASGLRGGNEKLFF
clone_size: .; j_call: TRBJ1-6; v_call: TRBV7-6; d_call: .; cdr3_nt: TGTGCCAGCAGCTTCGGGGAGGGCAATTCACCCCTCCACTTT; cdr3_aa: CASSFGEGNSPLHF
clone_size: .; j_call: TRBJ1-2; v_call: TRBV13; d_call: TRBD1; cdr3_nt: TGTGCCAGCAGCCCTCAAGACAGGGCAGGCTACACCTTC; cdr3_aa: CASSPQDRAGYTF
clone_size: once; j_call: TRBJ1-3; v_call: TRBV6-5; d_call: .; cdr3_nt: TGTGCCAGCAGGTACTCTGGAAACACCATATATTTT; cdr3_aa: CASRYSGNTIYF
clone_size: .; j_call: TRBJ1-5; v_call: TRBV19; d_call: TRBD1; cdr3_nt: TGTGCCAGTAGACTCGACAGGGGAAGCAATCAGCCCCAGCATTTT; cdr3_aa: CASRLDRGSNQPQHF
clone_size: .; j_call: TRBJ2-2; v_call: TRBV4-1; d_call: .; cdr3_nt: TGCGCCAGCAGCCAAGTTGCCAACTCCGCGAACACCGGGGAGCTGTTTTTT; cdr3_aa: CASSQVANSANTGELFF